Listed below are T cell receptor beta chains from one sample, sequenced in a study of cytomegalovirus exposure and HLA in healthy donors. Assay used: immunoSEQ multiplex PCR; TCRdb lists only in-frame clones, some missing. This repertoire shows 150,000 to 200,000 clones, around two thirds found once; its top ten account for more than 9%. Specimen: PBMCs. Receptors were obtained from a young man in good health and CMV-seropositive. The CDR3 runs from the conserved cysteine through the conserved F or W. Fields, in order: D gene, clone size, V gene, J gene, CDR3 DNA, CDR3 protein. The D gene is left open where the match is weak. Some rows mark clone size as missing; the rest say once, few, many or name a class of expanded clone.

d_call: TRBD1; clone_size: .; v_call: TRBV28; j_call: TRBJ1-4; cdr3_nt: TGTGCCAGCAGCCAAGACAGGGAAACTAATGAAAAACTGTTTTTT; cdr3_aa: CASSQDRETNEKLFF
d_call: TRBD1; clone_size: .; v_call: TRBV6-4; j_call: TRBJ2-5; cdr3_nt: TGTGCCAGCAGCCTGACAGGGGAAGAGACCCAGTACTTC; cdr3_aa: CASSLTGEETQYF
d_call: .; clone_size: .; v_call: TRBV5-1; j_call: TRBJ2-1; cdr3_nt: TGCGCCAGCAGCGAGACTAGTCTAACTGAGCAGTTCTTC; cdr3_aa: CASSETSLTEQFF
d_call: TRBD2; clone_size: .; v_call: TRBV9; j_call: TRBJ2-7; cdr3_nt: TGTGCCAGCAGCTCCGGGACTAGCGCTATCTACGAGCAGTACTTC; cdr3_aa: CASSSGTSAIYEQYF
d_call: .; clone_size: .; v_call: TRBV18; j_call: TRBJ2-3; cdr3_nt: TGTGCCAGCTCCCCCGGGGGGACAGGAAGCACAGATACGCAGTATTTT; cdr3_aa: CASSPGGTGSTDTQYF
d_call: .; clone_size: .; v_call: TRBV6-5; j_call: TRBJ2-7; cdr3_nt: TGTGCCAGCAGTCCCTCACAGGGCTCCTACGAGCAGTACTTC; cdr3_aa: CASSPSQGSYEQYF
d_call: TRBD2; clone_size: .; v_call: TRBV6-5; j_call: TRBJ2-2; cdr3_nt: TGTGCCAGCAGGGGACTAGCGGGAGTAGGCGGGGAGCTGTTTTTT; cdr3_aa: CASRGLAGVGGELFF
d_call: .; clone_size: .; v_call: TRBV6-5; j_call: TRBJ1-2; cdr3_nt: TGTGCCAGCAGTTGGACAGACCGCTATGGCTACACCTTC; cdr3_aa: CASSWTDRYGYTF
d_call: .; clone_size: .; v_call: TRBV10-3; j_call: TRBJ2-7; cdr3_nt: TGTGCCATCAGTCCGGACAGCTCCTACGAGCAGTACTTC; cdr3_aa: CAISPDSSYEQYF
d_call: TRBD2; clone_size: .; v_call: TRBV29-1; j_call: TRBJ2-3; cdr3_nt: TGCAGCGTCCAACTAGCGGGAATTTTAGATACGCAGTATTTT; cdr3_aa: CSVQLAGILDTQYF
d_call: TRBD2; clone_size: .; v_call: TRBV15; j_call: TRBJ2-1; cdr3_nt: TGTGCCACCAGCAGAGATCGGGCTAGCGGGGGATATGAGCAGTTCTTC; cdr3_aa: CATSRDRASGGYEQFF
d_call: .; clone_size: .; v_call: TRBV5-4; j_call: TRBJ2-5; cdr3_nt: TGTGCCAGCAGCTTGGCTGGCAGGGGTCAAGAGACCCAGTACTTC; cdr3_aa: CASSLAGRGQETQYF
d_call: TRBD2; clone_size: .; v_call: TRBV10-3; j_call: TRBJ2-7; cdr3_nt: TGTGCCATCAGCGAAGGGTCTAGCGGGAGGCCGTCCTACGAGCAGTACTTC; cdr3_aa: CAISEGSSGRPSYEQYF
d_call: TRBD1; clone_size: .; v_call: TRBV27; j_call: TRBJ2-7; cdr3_nt: TGTGCCAGCAGTACACCCAGGGACAGCGCCTACGAGCAGTACTTC; cdr3_aa: CASSTPRDSAYEQYF
d_call: TRBD1; clone_size: few; v_call: TRBV2; j_call: TRBJ1-6; cdr3_nt: TGTGCCAGCCAACCCGGGACAGGGGGCGATTCACCCCTCCACTTT; cdr3_aa: CASQPGTGGDSPLHF
d_call: TRBD2; clone_size: .; v_call: TRBV6-5; j_call: TRBJ2-3; cdr3_nt: TGTGCCAGCAGATCTAGCGGACACGGCACAGATACGCAGTATTTT; cdr3_aa: CASRSSGHGTDTQYF
d_call: TRBD1; clone_size: few; v_call: TRBV4-2; j_call: TRBJ1-4; cdr3_nt: TGTGCCAGCAGCAACTTGGGACAGGGGGTTGAAAAACTGTTTTTT; cdr3_aa: CASSNLGQGVEKLFF
d_call: .; clone_size: .; v_call: TRBV18; j_call: TRBJ1-2; cdr3_nt: TGTGCCAGCTCACCACTCGGCAGGGGCTATGGCTACACCTTC; cdr3_aa: CASSPLGRGYGYTF
d_call: TRBD1; clone_size: .; v_call: TRBV15; j_call: TRBJ1-6; cdr3_nt: TGTGCCACCAGCAGAGATCAAGGGACAGGGGATTCACCCCTCCACTTT; cdr3_aa: CATSRDQGTGDSPLHF
d_call: TRBD1; clone_size: .; v_call: TRBV6-5; j_call: TRBJ2-7; cdr3_nt: TGTGCCAGCAGTTACTCCAGACAGGGCGAGGGTTACGAGCAGTACTTC; cdr3_aa: CASSYSRQGEGYEQYF
d_call: TRBD2; clone_size: once; v_call: TRBV10-3; j_call: TRBJ2-1; cdr3_nt: TGTGCCATCAGCCCGGGACTAGGACTTTACAATGAGCAGTTCTTC; cdr3_aa: CAISPGLGLYNEQFF
d_call: TRBD1; clone_size: .; v_call: TRBV10-3; j_call: TRBJ1-2; cdr3_nt: TGTGCCATCAGCCCACAGGGGCCGGGGGGCTACACCTTC; cdr3_aa: CAISPQGPGGYTF
d_call: TRBD1; clone_size: few; v_call: TRBV27; j_call: TRBJ2-1; cdr3_nt: TGTGCCAGCAGTAGCGGGACAGGGTACAATGAGCAGTTCTTC; cdr3_aa: CASSSGTGYNEQFF
d_call: .; clone_size: few; v_call: TRBV6-6; j_call: TRBJ1-1; cdr3_nt: TGTGCCAGCAGTTACGCAGGACAGACCATGAACACTGAAGCTTTCTTT; cdr3_aa: CASSYAGQTMNTEAFF
d_call: TRBD1; clone_size: .; v_call: TRBV27; j_call: TRBJ2-1; cdr3_nt: TGTGCCAGCAGTTTAAATCCCGCGACAGGGGGAGAGAATGAGCAGTTCTTC; cdr3_aa: CASSLNPATGGENEQFF
d_call: .; clone_size: .; v_call: TRBV20-1; j_call: TRBJ2-7; cdr3_nt: TGCAGTGCTAGGGGTGGGGAGGCGCAGTACTTC; cdr3_aa: CSARGGEAQYF
d_call: .; clone_size: .; v_call: TRBV11-1; j_call: TRBJ2-7; cdr3_nt: TGTGCCAGCAGCTTTCTGGGGGGAAGTAACGAGCAGTACTTC; cdr3_aa: CASSFLGGSNEQYF
d_call: .; clone_size: .; v_call: TRBV6-4; j_call: TRBJ1-2; cdr3_nt: TGTGCCAGCTCTTTCAATCCCATCCTAAGCTATGGCTACACCTTC; cdr3_aa: CASSFNPILSYGYTF
d_call: .; clone_size: .; v_call: TRBV7-9; j_call: TRBJ1-4; cdr3_nt: TGTGCCAGCAGCTTACAGGGTGTCGGGGAAAAACTGTTTTTT; cdr3_aa: CASSLQGVGEKLFF
d_call: TRBD2; clone_size: once; v_call: TRBV9; j_call: TRBJ2-5; cdr3_nt: TGTGCCAGCAGCTCCACCCGAGGGACTAGCGGGCCGCAAGAGACCCAGTACTTC; cdr3_aa: CASSSTRGTSGPQETQYF
d_call: .; clone_size: few; v_call: TRBV30; j_call: TRBJ1-1; cdr3_nt: TGTGCCTGGAGTCCAGGGGTTGACACTGAAGCTTTCTTT; cdr3_aa: CAWSPGVDTEAFF
d_call: .; clone_size: .; v_call: TRBV28; j_call: TRBJ2-7; cdr3_nt: TGTGCCAGCAGTTTTCTATACGAGCAGTACTTC; cdr3_aa: CASSFLYEQYF
d_call: TRBD1; clone_size: .; v_call: TRBV6-1; j_call: TRBJ2-7; cdr3_nt: TGTGCCAGCAGTGGCGGGGGGACAGGGGGGAGCTCCTACGAGCAGTACTTC; cdr3_aa: CASSGGGTGGSSYEQYF
d_call: .; clone_size: .; v_call: TRBV5-1; j_call: TRBJ1-4; cdr3_nt: TGCGCCTCCCGAACAGGAAGGCAGGTAATCGCAACTAATGAAAAACTGTTTTTT; cdr3_aa: CASRTGRQVIATNEKLFF
d_call: TRBD2; clone_size: .; v_call: TRBV9; j_call: TRBJ2-6; cdr3_nt: TGTGCCAGCAGCGCACTAGCGGGAATGACTGGGGCCAACGTCCTGACTTTC; cdr3_aa: CASSALAGMTGANVLTF
d_call: TRBD2; clone_size: few; v_call: TRBV6-5; j_call: TRBJ2-7; cdr3_nt: TGTGCCAGCAGATACTTTAGCGGGAGCTCCTACGAGCAGTACTTC; cdr3_aa: CASRYFSGSSYEQYF
d_call: .; clone_size: .; v_call: TRBV9; j_call: TRBJ2-1; cdr3_nt: TGTGCCAGCAGCCCTTTGGACCCGGGGGAGCAGTTCTTC; cdr3_aa: CASSPLDPGEQFF
d_call: .; clone_size: .; v_call: TRBV5-1; j_call: TRBJ2-2; cdr3_nt: TGCGCCAGCAGCCTAGGCGGCACTTCCTACACCGGGGAGCTGTTTTTT; cdr3_aa: CASSLGGTSYTGELFF
d_call: .; clone_size: .; v_call: TRBV6-4; j_call: TRBJ2-3; cdr3_nt: TGTGCCAGCAGTGTTCTCGCGAGCACAGATACGCAGTATTTT; cdr3_aa: CASSVLASTDTQYF
d_call: .; clone_size: .; v_call: TRBV6-1; j_call: TRBJ2-7; cdr3_nt: TGTGCCAGCAGTGCCCTTTCGGGAGTTCTCTACGAGCAGTACTTC; cdr3_aa: CASSALSGVLYEQYF
d_call: .; clone_size: .; v_call: TRBV19; j_call: TRBJ2-1; cdr3_nt: TGTGCCAGTAGTATGTCTGGGAGCTCCTACAATGAGCAGTTCTTC; cdr3_aa: CASSMSGSSYNEQFF
d_call: .; clone_size: .; v_call: TRBV9; j_call: TRBJ2-3; cdr3_nt: TGTGCCAGCGCCGAGACAGGCCGCACTGGTACGCAGTATTTT; cdr3_aa: CASAETGRTGTQYF
d_call: TRBD2; clone_size: .; v_call: TRBV10-3; j_call: TRBJ2-5; cdr3_nt: TGTGCCATCAGTGATAGATCCGGGAGGGCCGGTAGGGAGACCCAGTACTTC; cdr3_aa: CAISDRSGRAGRETQYF
d_call: .; clone_size: few; v_call: TRBV30; j_call: TRBJ1-5; cdr3_nt: TGTGCCTGGAGCCGGGACACGGGTCAGCCCCAGCATTTT; cdr3_aa: CAWSRDTGQPQHF
d_call: TRBD2; clone_size: .; v_call: TRBV19; j_call: TRBJ2-1; cdr3_nt: TGTGCCAGTAGTATTGCTAGCGGGGGATACAATGAGCAGTTCTTC; cdr3_aa: CASSIASGGYNEQFF
d_call: TRBD1; clone_size: few; v_call: TRBV19; j_call: TRBJ2-3; cdr3_nt: TGTGCCAGTAGTATAGGGACAGGGGGCACAGATACGCAGTATTTT; cdr3_aa: CASSIGTGGTDTQYF
d_call: .; clone_size: .; v_call: TRBV29-1; j_call: TRBJ1-2; cdr3_nt: TGCAGCGTTAGGGACACTGGCTATGGCTACACCTTC; cdr3_aa: CSVRDTGYGYTF
d_call: .; clone_size: once; v_call: TRBV2; j_call: TRBJ1-1; cdr3_nt: TGTGCCAGCCGACCGGAGGACACTGAAGCTTTCTTT; cdr3_aa: CASRPEDTEAFF
d_call: .; clone_size: .; v_call: TRBV10-3; j_call: TRBJ1-1; cdr3_nt: TGTGCCATCAGTGATCGGGGGGCGGCGAACACTGAAGCTTTCTTT; cdr3_aa: CAISDRGAANTEAFF
d_call: .; clone_size: once; v_call: TRBV11-3; j_call: TRBJ1-2; cdr3_nt: TGTGCCAGCAGTACCCGGGGAGACTATGGCTACACCTTC; cdr3_aa: CASSTRGDYGYTF
d_call: .; clone_size: .; v_call: TRBV15; j_call: TRBJ1-2; cdr3_nt: TGTGCCACCAGCAGAGATCAGGGTTTCGAAGGCTACACCTTC; cdr3_aa: CATSRDQGFEGYTF
d_call: TRBD1; clone_size: .; v_call: TRBV4-1; j_call: TRBJ2-3; cdr3_nt: TGCGCCAGCAGCCAAGATAGTTGGACAGGGGGCACAGATACGCAGTATTTT; cdr3_aa: CASSQDSWTGGTDTQYF
d_call: TRBD1; clone_size: .; v_call: TRBV6-8; j_call: TRBJ1-5; cdr3_nt: TGTGCCAGCAGCTGGGACAGGGGCAATCAGCCCCAGCATTTT; cdr3_aa: CASSWDRGNQPQHF
d_call: .; clone_size: .; v_call: TRBV28; j_call: TRBJ1-4; cdr3_nt: TGTGCCAGCGGGTCGGGGGAAAAACTGTTTTTT; cdr3_aa: CASGSGEKLFF
d_call: .; clone_size: .; v_call: TRBV4-2; j_call: TRBJ2-1; cdr3_nt: TGTGCCAGCAGCCAGTCGGGATTCAATGAGCAGTTCTTC; cdr3_aa: CASSQSGFNEQFF
d_call: .; clone_size: few; v_call: TRBV28; j_call: TRBJ2-7; cdr3_nt: TGTGCCAGCAGTCGCGTTCTCTACGAGCAGTACTTC; cdr3_aa: CASSRVLYEQYF
d_call: .; clone_size: few; v_call: TRBV7-9; j_call: TRBJ2-2; cdr3_nt: TGTTCCAGCAGCTTAGTACGGGGGGCGCCGGACACCGGGGAGCTGTTTTTT; cdr3_aa: CSSSLVRGAPDTGELFF
d_call: .; clone_size: few; v_call: TRBV5-1; j_call: TRBJ1-5; cdr3_nt: TGCGCCTGCACCCCTCTACCCGGGAGCAATCAGCCCCAGCATTTT; cdr3_aa: CACTPLPGSNQPQHF
d_call: .; clone_size: .; v_call: TRBV27; j_call: TRBJ2-2; cdr3_nt: TGTGCCAGCAGCCACGCAAAAACGGGTGACGGGGAGCTGTTTTTT; cdr3_aa: CASSHAKTGDGELFF
d_call: TRBD1; clone_size: .; v_call: TRBV19; j_call: TRBJ1-1; cdr3_nt: TGTGCCAGTAGTTTACAGGGGTTTCCCACTGAAGCTTTCTTT; cdr3_aa: CASSLQGFPTEAFF